This TCR beta chain originates from a study of human T cells and chemical hapten exposure. Trimming pared 0 bases from V and 4 bases from J, leaving 9 bases between. CDR3 size: 14 residues. Germline V CDR1 and CDR2: SGHAT, FQNNGV. TCRdb recomputed calls from the RACE reads with MiXCR, one row per CDR3 protein. The repertoire holds some 110,000 distinct CDR3 sequences, with less than 40% as singletons. Time point described: patch test 3, about 24 weeks after DPC sensitization. Treatment described: therapeutic diphenylcyclopropenone sensitization with weekly scalp DPC. This specimen consisted of whole blood, obtained in connection with sensitization to the hapten diphenylcyclopropenone (DPC). The V and J genes are TRBV11-2 and TRBJ2-5; tentative D call: TRBD1 (6 bases). This sequence was found in a man aged 35 to 55 with alopecia areata. Some clones in this sample may be carry-over from other donors' samples. The CDR3 bases are TGTGCCAGCAGCTTAGATCAGGGGCCAGAGACCCAGTACTTC. It codes for CASSLDQGPETQYF.